This T cell receptor (beta chain) was retrieved from a study of blood T cell repertoires in COVID-19. For the study at large: T cells, B-cell-depleted T cells, or PBMCs provided the cDNA or gDNA that served as material.

Germline CDR1 and CDR2: MGHDK and SYGVNS. This CDR3 is 15 amino acids long. V lost 4 bases, J lost 7 bases, and 6 bases stayed unmatched. Original processing notes: Estimates of nucleated cell counts were drawn from the amplification of reference gene primers. The method was immunoSEQ multiplex PCR; TCRdb's version includes in-frame clones alone and lacks a portion of them. The V and J calls and the clone size are those of that table, but D and trimming were determined from the DNA. The sample has roughly 360,000 clones, about four fifths seen once. The genes are TRBV25-1 and TRBJ2-1; TRBD1 matches 11 bases. This TCR came from a human donor with acute or convalescent COVID-19. The donor label of this sample is uncertain. The specimen sequenced was peripheral blood. The CDR3 DNA sequence: TGTGCCAGCAGTGCCCGGGACAGGGGGGTAAATGAGCAGTTCTTC. Translating gives CASSARDRGVNEQFF. Full variable domain (rest looked up from reference TRBV25-1 and TRBJ2-1): EADIYQTPRYLVIGTGKKITLECSQTMGHDKMYWYQQDPGMELHLIHYSYGVNSTEKGDLSSESTVSRIRTEHFPLTLESARPSHTSQYLCASSARDRGVNEQFFGPGTRLTVL.